This TCR beta chain was documented in a study of blood T cell repertoires in COVID-19. Study in general: T cells, B-cell-depleted T cells, or PBMCs supplied cDNA or gDNA.

The CDR3 is made up of 15 amino acids. The germline CDR1 and CDR2 sequences are MDHEN and SYDVKM. Between the trimmed V and J ends, which lost 2 bases and 7 bases, there was a span of 15 bases. Authors' processing steps: Estimation of nucleated cell counts relied on the amplification of reference gene primers. Some clones are missing from TCRdb's copy, which holds only in-frame ones; the method was immunoSEQ multiplex PCR. V, J and clone size are those of that table, while D and trimming were read from the DNA. The sample holds 180,000 or so clones, about 80% seen once. Participant ages covered about 18 to 100 years across approximately 25 US areas. Cohort 3 recovery required two negative PCRs, clearance, or symptom resolution.

The sequencing input was PBMCs or T cells enriched from blood (not recorded which). This receptor was taken from a man aged 45-60 years who had recovered from COVID-19. The chain combines TRBV28 with TRBJ2-1; D may be TRBD1 (5 bases). The CDR3 sequence: CASSLNRPIRNEQFF. The CDR3 nucleotides read TGTGCCAGCAGTTTAAACAGGCCAATTAGAAATGAGCAGTTCTTC.